The 9 T cell receptor beta chains listed next were all sequenced from one sample in a study of OX40 agonist ivuxolimab in advanced cancers. TCRdb keeps only in-frame clones here, not all; method: immunoSEQ multiplex PCR. The sample carries about 94,000 clones, 92% recorded once. This sample comprised CD4+ or CD8+ T cells sorted from blood, obtained in a trial of the OX40 agonist ivuxolimab. These receptors came from an adult with an advanced solid tumor such as melanoma, head and neck, liver or kidney cancer.

V and J are TRBV9 and TRBJ2-7, with a weak D call TRBD1 (6 bases). The CDR3 length is 14 residues. The germline V and J ends were trimmed by 3 bases and 6 bases, with 16 bases remaining between them. Per germline, CDR1 SGDLS and CDR2 YYNGEE. The CDR3 spells CASSGQGKLGEQYF. The DNA of the CDR3 is TGTGCCAGCAGCGGTCAGGGGAAGTTGGGCGAGCAGTACTTC. Variable domain in full (rest from reference TRBV9 and TRBJ2-7): DSGVTQTPKHLITATGQRVTLRCSPRSGDLSVYWYQQSLDQGLQFLIQYYNGEERAKGNILERFSAQQFPDLHSELNLSSLELGDSALYFCASSGQGKLGEQYFGPGTRLTVT.

CDR3 protein: CASSESAAAYGYTF. Here the CDR3 DNA reads TGTGCCAGCAGTGAATCTGCAGCCGCCTATGGCTACACCTTC. The chain has TRBV25-1 and TRBJ1-2; D is unclear. The CDR3 consists of 14 residues. Germline assignment: CDR1 MGHDK and CDR2 SYGVNS. The V end was cut by 1 base, the J end by 4 bases, with 10 bases between.

The CDR3 sequence: CASSEEGFGPTGELFF. In DNA, the CDR3 is TGTGCCAGCAGTGAAGAAGGCTTTGGACCAACCGGGGAGCTGTTTTTT. The chain joins TRBV6-1 to TRBJ2-2; no firm D call. CDR3 length equals 16 residues. V was cut by 1 base and J by 5 bases, with 14 bases left in between. Per germline, CDR1 MNHNS and CDR2 SASEGT.

The rearrangement links TRBV9 to TRBJ2-5; TRBD1 matches at 7 bases. The CDR3 extends over 15 amino acids. Germline V gene sequence: CDR1 SGDLS, CDR2 YYNGEE. Trimming cost V 4 bases and J 1 base; bases outside gene matches: 7. The CDR3 loop is CASSTGTAVQETQYF. CDR3 bases: TGTGCCAGCAGCACCGGGACAGCTGTCCAAGAGACCCAGTACTTC.

The chain is built from TRBV6-5 and TRBJ2-7; TRBD1 agrees at 8 bases. The V and J ends lost 6 bases and 1 base, in that order; junction bases with no gene match: 8. The CDR3 totals 15 residues. From germline, CDR1 is MNHEY and CDR2 SVGAGI. This CDR3 reads CASSQVTGASYEQYF. CDR3 coding DNA: TGTGCCAGCAGCCAAGTGACAGGGGCTTCCTACGAGCAGTACTTC.

The chain has TRBV7-2 and TRBJ2-1; TRBD1 is a possible D gene (6 bases). The V and J ends lost 5 bases and 10 bases respectively, with 18 bases between them. The CDR3 length is 14 residues. The V gene's germline CDR1 is SGHTA and CDR2 FQGNSA. CDR3 DNA: TGTGCCAGCAGCCCCCGCAGGGTGAGGGGGGAGCAGTTCTTC. It specifies CASSPRRVRGEQFF.

The chain uses TRBV10-3 and TRBJ1-4; D is uncertain. The CDR3 is made up of 13 amino acids. Germline CDR1 ENHRY, CDR2 SYGVKD. The V end was cut by 4 bases, the J end by 4 bases, with 7 bases between. CDR3 residues: CAISGTNNEKLFF. The CDR3 DNA follows: TGTGCCATCAGTGGCACGAATAATGAAAAACTGTTTTTT.

The V call is TRBV7-2, the J call TRBJ2-7; 9 nucleotides line up with TRBD1. There are 16 residues in the CDR3. CDR1 SGHTA and CDR2 FQGNSA come from the germline V gene. The ends lost 1 base at V and 3 bases at J; junction bases unmatched: 7. As DNA, the CDR3 is TGTGCCAGCAGCTTAGGACCGGGACAGGGCTTCTACGAGCAGTACTTC. Translation: CASSLGPGQGFYEQYF.

The chain uses TRBV18 and TRBJ2-1, with D uncertain. The V end was cut by 6 bases, the J end by 4 bases, with 19 bases between. The CDR3 sequence is 16 residues long. Germline-derived CDR1 and CDR2 are KGHSH and LQKENI. CDR3: CASSREFSPSYNEQFF. Here the CDR3 DNA reads TGTGCCAGCTCTCGTGAGTTCAGCCCGAGTTACAATGAGCAGTTCTTC.